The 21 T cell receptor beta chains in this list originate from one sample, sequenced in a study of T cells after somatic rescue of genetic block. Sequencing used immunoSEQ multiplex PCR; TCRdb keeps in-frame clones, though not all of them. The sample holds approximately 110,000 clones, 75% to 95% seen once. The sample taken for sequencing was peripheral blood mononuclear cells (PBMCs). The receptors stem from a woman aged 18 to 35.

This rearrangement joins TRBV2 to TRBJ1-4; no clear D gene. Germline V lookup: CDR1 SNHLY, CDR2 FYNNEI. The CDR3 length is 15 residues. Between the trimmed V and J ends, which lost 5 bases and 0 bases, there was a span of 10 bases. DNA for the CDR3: TGTGCCAGCAGTAAACCTGGGGCAACTAATGAAAAACTGTTTTTT. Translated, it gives CASSKPGATNEKLFF.

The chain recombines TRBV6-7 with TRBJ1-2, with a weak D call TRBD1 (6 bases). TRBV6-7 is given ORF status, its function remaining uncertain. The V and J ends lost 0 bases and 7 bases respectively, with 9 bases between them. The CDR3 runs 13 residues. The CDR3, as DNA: TGTGCCAGCAGTTACTCCGTGACAGGTGGCTACACCTTC. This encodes CASSYSVTGGYTF.

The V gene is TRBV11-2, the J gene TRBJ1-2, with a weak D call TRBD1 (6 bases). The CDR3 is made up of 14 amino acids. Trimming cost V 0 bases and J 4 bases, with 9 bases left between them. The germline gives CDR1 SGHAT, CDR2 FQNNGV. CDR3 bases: TGTGCCAGCAGCTTAGATCAAGGGGGCTATGGCTACACCTTC. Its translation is CASSLDQGGYGYTF. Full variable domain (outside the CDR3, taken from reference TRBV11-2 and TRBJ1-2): EAGVAQSPRYKIIEKRQSVAFWCNPISGHATLYWYQQILGQGPKLLIQFQNNGVVDDSQLPKDRFSAERLKGVDSTLKIQPAKLEDSAVYLCASSLDQGGYGYTFGSGTRLTVV.

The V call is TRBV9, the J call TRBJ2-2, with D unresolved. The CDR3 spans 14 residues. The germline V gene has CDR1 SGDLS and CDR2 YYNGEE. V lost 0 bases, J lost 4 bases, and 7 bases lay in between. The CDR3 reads CASSVDFFTGELFF. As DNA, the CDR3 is TGTGCCAGCAGCGTAGACTTTTTCACCGGGGAGCTGTTTTTT.

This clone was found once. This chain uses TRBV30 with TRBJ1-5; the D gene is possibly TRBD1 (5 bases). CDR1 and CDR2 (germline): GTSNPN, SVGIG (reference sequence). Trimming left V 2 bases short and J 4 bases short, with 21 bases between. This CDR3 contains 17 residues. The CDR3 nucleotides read TGTGCCTGGAGTCCCGAGGGACGCCCGGGCAGGAATCAGCCCCAGCATTTT. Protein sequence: CAWSPEGRPGRNQPQHF.

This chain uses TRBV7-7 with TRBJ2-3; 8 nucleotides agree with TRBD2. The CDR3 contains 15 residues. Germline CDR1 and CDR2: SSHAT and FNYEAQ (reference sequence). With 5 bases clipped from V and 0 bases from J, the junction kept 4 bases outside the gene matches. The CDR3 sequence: CASSARGGSTDTQYF. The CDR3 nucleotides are TGTGCCAGCAGCGCCCGGGGGGGGAGCACAGATACGCAGTATTTT.

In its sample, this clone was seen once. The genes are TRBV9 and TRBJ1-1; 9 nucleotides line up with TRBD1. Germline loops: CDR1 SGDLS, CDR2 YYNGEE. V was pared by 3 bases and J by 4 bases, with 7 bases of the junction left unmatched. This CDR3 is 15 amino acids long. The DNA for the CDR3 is TGTGCCAGCAGCGAACAGGGGGCGCTGGGCACTGAAGCTTTCTTT. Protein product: CASSEQGALGTEAFF.

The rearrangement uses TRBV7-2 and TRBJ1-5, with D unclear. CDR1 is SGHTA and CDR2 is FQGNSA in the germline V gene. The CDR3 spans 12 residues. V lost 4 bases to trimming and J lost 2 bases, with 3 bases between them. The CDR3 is CASSWGNQPQHF. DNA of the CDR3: TGTGCCAGCAGCTGGGGCAATCAGCCCCAGCATTTT.

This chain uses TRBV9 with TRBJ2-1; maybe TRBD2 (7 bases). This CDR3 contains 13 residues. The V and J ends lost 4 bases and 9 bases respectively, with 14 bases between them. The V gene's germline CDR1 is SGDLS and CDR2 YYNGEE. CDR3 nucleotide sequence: TGTGCCAGCAGCCCCTGGGGGGGCACTGAGCAGTTCTTC. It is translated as CASSPWGGTEQFF.

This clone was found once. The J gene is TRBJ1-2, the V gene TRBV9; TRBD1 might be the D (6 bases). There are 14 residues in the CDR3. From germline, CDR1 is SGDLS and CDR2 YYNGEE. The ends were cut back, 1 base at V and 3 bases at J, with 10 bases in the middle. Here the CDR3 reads CASSVISGDYGYTF. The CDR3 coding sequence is TGTGCCAGCAGCGTAATATCAGGGGACTATGGCTACACCTTC.

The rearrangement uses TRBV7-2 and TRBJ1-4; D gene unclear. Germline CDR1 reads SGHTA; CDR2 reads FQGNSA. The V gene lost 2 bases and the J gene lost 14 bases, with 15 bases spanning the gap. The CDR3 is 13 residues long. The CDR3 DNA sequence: TGTGCCAGCAGCTTAACGGCGAAGGGATGGCTGTTTTTT. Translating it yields CASSLTAKGWLFF.

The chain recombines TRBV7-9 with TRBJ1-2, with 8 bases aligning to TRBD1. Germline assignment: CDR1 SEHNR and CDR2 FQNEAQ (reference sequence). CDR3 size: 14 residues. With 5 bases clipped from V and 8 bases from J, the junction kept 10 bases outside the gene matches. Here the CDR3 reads CASSPGRTGPGYTF. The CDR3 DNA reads TGTGCCAGCAGCCCCGGAAGGACAGGGCCCGGCTACACCTTC.

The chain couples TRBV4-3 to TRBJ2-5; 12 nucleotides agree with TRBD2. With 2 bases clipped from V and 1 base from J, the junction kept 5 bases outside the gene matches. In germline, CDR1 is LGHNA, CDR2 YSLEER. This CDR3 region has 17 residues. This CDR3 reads CASSQTPSGGVQETQYF. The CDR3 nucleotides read TGCGCCAGCAGCCAAACTCCTAGCGGGGGGGTCCAAGAGACCCAGTACTTC.

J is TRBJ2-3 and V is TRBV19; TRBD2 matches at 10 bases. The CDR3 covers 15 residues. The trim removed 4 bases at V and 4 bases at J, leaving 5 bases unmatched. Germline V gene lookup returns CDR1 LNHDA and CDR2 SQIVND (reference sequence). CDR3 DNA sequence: TGTGCCAGTAGTAGGGAGCGGGGGGGATCAGATACGCAGTATTTT. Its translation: CASSRERGGSDTQYF. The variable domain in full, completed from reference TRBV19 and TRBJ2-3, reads DGGITQSPKYLFRKEGQNVTLSCEQNLNHDAMYWYRQDPGQGLRLIYYSQIVNDFQKGDIAEGYSVSREKKESFPLTVTSAQKNPTAFYLCASSRERGGSDTQYFGPGTRLTVL.

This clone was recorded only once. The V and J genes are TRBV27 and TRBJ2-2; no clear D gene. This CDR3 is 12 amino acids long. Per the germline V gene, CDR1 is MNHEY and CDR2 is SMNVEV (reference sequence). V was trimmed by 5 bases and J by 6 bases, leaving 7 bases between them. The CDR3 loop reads CASSPTPGELFF. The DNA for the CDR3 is TGTGCCAGCAGTCCAACCCCCGGGGAGCTGTTTTTT.

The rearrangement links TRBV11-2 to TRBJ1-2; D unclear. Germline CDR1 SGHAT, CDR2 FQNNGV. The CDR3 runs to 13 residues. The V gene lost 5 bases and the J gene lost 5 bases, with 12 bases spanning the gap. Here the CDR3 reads CASSVTTEYGYTF. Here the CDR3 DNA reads TGTGCCAGCAGCGTGACTACAGAATATGGCTACACCTTC.

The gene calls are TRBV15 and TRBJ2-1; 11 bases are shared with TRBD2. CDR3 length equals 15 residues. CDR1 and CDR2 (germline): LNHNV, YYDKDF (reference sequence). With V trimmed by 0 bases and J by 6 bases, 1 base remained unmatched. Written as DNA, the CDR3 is TGTGCCACCAGCAGAGATAGCGGGGGGGCCAATGAGCAGTTCTTC. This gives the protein CATSRDSGGANEQFF.

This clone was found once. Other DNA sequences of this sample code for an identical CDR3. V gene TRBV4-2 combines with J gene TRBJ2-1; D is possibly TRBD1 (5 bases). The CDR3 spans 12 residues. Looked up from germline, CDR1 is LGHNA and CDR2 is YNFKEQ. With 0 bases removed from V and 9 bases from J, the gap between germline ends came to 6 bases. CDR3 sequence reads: CASSQDQGEQFF. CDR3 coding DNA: TGTGCCAGCAGCCAAGACCAGGGTGAGCAGTTCTTC.

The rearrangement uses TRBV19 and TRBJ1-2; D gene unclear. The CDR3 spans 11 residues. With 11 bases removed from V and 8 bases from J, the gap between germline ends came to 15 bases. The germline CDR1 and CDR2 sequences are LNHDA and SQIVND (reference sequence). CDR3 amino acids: CAVGQKGGYTF. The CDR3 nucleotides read TGTGCCGTCGGGCAGAAGGGAGGCTACACCTTC.

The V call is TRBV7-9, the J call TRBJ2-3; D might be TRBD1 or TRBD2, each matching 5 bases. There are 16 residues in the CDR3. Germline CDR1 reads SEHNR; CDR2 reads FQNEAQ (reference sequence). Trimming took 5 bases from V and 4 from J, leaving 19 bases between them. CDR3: CASSVGTSFMADTQYF. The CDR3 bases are TGTGCCAGCAGCGTGGGGACCTCCTTCATGGCAGATACGCAGTATTTT.

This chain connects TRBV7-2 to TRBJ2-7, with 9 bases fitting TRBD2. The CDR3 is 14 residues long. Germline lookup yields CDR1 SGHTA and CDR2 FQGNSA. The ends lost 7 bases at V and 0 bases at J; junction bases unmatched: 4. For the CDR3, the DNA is TGTGCCAGCACCAAAGCGGGAGGCTCCTACGAGCAGTACTTC. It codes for CASTKAGGSYEQYF.